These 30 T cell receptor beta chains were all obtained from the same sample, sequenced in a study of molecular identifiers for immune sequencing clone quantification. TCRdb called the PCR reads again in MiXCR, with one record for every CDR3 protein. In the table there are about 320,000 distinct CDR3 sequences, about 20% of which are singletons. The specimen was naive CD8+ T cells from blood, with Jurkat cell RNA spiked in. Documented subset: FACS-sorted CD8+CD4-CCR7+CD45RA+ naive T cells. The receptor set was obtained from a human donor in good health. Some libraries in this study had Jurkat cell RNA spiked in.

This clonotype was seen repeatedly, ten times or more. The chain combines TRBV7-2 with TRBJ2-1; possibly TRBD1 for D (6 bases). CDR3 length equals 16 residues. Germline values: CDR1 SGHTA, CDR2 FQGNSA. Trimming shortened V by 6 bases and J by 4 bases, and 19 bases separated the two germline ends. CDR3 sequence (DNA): TGTGCCAGCAGTCTCCTTTGGCAGGGGTCATACAATGAGCAGTTCTTC. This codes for CASSLLWQGSYNEQFF.

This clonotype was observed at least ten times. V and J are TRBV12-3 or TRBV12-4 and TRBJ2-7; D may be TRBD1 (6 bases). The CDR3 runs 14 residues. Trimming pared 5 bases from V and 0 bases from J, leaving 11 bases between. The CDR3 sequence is CASSREDSSYEQYF. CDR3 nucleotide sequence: TGTGCCAGCAGTCGCGAGGACAGCTCCTACGAGCAGTACTTC.

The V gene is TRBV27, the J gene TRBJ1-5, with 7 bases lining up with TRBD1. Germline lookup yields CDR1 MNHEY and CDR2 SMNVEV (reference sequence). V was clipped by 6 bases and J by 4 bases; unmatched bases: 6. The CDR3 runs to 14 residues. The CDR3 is CASRNRGLNQPQHF. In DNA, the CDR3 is TGTGCCAGCAGAAACAGGGGCCTTAATCAGCCCCAGCATTTT.

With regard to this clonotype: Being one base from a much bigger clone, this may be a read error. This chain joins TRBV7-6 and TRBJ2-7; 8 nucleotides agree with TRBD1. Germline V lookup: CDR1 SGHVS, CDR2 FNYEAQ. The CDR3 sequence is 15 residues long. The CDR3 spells CTSSPATGAQDEQYF. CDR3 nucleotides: TGTACCAGCAGCCCCGCGACAGGGGCACAGGACGAGCAGTACTTC. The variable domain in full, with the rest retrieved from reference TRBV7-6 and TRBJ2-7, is GAGVSQSPRYKVTKRGQDVALRCDPISGHVSLYWYRQALGQGPEFLTYFNYEAQQDKSGLPNDRFSAERPEGSISTLTIQRTEQRDSAMYRCTSSPATGAQDEQYFGPGTRLTVT.

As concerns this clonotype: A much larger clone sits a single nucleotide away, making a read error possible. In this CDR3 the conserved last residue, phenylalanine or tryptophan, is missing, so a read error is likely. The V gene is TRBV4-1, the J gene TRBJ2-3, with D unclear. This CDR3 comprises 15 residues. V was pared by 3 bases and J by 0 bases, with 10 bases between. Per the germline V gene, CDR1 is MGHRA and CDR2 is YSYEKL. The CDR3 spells CASSQGFGSTDTQYS. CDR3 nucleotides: TGCGCCAGCAGCCAGGGGTTCGGCAGCACAGATACGCAGTATTCT.

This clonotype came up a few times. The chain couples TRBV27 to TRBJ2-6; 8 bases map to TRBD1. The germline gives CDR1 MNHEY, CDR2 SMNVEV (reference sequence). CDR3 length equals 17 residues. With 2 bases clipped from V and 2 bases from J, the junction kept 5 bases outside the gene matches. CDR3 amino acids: CASSLIAGGAGANVLTF. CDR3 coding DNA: TGTGCCAGCAGTTTAATCGCAGGGGGCGCTGGGGCCAACGTCCTGACTTTC.

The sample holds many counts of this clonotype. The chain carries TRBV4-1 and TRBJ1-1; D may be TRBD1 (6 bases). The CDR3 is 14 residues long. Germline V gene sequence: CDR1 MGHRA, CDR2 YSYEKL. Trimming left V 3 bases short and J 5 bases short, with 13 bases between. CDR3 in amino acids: CASSQPTGRTEAFF. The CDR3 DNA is TGCGCCAGCAGCCAGCCTACAGGGAGGACTGAAGCTTTCTTT.

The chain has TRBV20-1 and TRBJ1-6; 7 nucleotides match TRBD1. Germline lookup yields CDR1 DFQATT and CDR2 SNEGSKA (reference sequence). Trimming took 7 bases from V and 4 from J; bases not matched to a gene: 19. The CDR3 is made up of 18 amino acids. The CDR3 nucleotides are TGCAGTGTGAATCCCCGGGACAGCCTTACTGTTTATAATTCACCCCTCCACTTT. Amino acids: CSVNPRDSLTVYNSPLHF.

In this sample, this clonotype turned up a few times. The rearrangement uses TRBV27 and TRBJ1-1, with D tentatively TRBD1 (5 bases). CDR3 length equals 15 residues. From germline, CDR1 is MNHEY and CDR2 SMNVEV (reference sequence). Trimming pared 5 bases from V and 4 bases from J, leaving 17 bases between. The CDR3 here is CASSPPQGWGTEAFF. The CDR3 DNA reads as TGTGCCAGCAGTCCTCCCCAGGGTTGGGGCACTGAAGCTTTCTTT.

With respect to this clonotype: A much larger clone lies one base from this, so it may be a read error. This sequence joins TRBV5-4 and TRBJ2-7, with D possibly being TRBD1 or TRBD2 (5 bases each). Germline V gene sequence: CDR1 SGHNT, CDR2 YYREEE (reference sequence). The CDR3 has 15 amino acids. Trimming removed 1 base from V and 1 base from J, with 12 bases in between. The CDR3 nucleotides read TGTGCCAGCAGCTTGACCGGGGCAGGATCCTACGAGCAGTACTTC. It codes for CASSLTGAGSYEQYF.

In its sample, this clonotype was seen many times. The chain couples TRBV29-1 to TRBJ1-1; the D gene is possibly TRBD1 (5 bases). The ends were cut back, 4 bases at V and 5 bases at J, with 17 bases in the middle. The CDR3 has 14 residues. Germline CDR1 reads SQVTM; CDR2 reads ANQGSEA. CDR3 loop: CSVVGGQGRTEAFF. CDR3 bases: TGCAGCGTTGTTGGAGGGCAGGGTAGGACTGAAGCTTTCTTT.

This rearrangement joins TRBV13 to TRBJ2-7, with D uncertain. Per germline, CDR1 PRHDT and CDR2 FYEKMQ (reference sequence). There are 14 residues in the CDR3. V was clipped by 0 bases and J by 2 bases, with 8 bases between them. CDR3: CASSLGHRPYEQYF. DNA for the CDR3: TGTGCCAGCAGCTTAGGCCACAGACCCTACGAGCAGTACTTC. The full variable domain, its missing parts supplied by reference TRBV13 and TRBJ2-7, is AAGVIQSPRHLIKEKRETATLKCYPIPRHDTVYWYQQGPGQDPQFLISFYEKMQSDKGSIPDRFSAQQFSDYHSELNMSSLELGDSALYFCASSLGHRPYEQYFGPGTRLTVT.

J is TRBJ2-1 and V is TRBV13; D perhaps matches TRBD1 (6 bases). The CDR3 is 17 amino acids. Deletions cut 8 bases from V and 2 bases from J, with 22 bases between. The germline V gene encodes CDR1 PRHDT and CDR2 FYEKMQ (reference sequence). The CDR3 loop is CASRPHTGTLPYNEQFF. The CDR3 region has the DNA TGTGCCAGCCGCCCCCATACCGGGACACTCCCCTACAATGAGCAGTTCTTC.

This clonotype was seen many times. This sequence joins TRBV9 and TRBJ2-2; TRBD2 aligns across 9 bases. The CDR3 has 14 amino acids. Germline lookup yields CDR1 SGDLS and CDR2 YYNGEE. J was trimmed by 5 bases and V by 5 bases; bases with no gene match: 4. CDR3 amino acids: CASRALAGTGELFF. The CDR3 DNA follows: TGTGCCAGCAGAGCTCTAGCGGGAACCGGGGAGCTGTTTTTT.

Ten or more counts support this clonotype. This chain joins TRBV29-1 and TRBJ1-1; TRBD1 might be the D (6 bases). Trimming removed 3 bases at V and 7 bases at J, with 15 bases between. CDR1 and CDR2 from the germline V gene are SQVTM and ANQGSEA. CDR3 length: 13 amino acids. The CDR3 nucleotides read TGCAGCGTTGATGGGCACTGGACAGATGAAGCTTTCTTT. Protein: CSVDGHWTDEAFF.

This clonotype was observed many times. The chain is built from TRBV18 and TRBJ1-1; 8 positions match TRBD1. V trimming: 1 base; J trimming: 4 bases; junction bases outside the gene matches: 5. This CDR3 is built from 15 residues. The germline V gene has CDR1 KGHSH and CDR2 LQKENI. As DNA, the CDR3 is TGTGCCAGCTCACCACTAGAGACAGGGGCCACTGAAGCTTTCTTT. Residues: CASSPLETGATEAFF.

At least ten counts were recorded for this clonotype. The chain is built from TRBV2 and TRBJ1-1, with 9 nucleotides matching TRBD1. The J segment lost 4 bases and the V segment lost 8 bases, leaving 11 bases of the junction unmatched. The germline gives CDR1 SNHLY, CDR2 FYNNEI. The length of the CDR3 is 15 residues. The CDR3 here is CASVSRGQGVTEAFF. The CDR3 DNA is TGTGCCAGCGTTTCGAGGGGACAGGGAGTCACTGAAGCTTTCTTT.

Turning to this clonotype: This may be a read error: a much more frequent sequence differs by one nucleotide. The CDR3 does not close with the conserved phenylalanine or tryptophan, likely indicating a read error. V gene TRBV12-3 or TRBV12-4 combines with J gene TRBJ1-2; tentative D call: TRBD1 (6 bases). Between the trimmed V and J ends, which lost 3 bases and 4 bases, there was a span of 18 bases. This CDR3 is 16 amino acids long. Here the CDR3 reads CASSFTWDKALYGYTL. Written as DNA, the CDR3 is TGTGCCAGCAGTTTCACCTGGGACAAGGCCCTCTATGGCTACACCCTC.

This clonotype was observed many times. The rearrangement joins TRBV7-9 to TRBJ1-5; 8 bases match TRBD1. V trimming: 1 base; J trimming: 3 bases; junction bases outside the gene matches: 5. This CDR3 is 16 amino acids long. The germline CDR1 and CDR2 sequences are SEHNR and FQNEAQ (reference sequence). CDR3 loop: CASSLVAGGYNQPQHF. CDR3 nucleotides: TGTGCCAGCAGCTTAGTGGCAGGGGGCTACAATCAGCCCCAGCATTTT.

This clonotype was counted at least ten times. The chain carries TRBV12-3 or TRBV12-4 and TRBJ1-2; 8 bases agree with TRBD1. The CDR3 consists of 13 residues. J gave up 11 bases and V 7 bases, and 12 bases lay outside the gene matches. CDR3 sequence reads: CASTDPLTGGYTF. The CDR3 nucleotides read TGTGCCAGCACCGACCCCCTCACAGGGGGATACACCTTC.

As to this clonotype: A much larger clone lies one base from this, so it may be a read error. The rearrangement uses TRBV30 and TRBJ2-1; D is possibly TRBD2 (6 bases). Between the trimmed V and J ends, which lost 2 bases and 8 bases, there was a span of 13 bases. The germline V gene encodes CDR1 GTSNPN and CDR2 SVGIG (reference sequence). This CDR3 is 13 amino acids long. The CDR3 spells CAWSRGGADEQFF. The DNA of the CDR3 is TGTGCCTGGAGTCGAGGAGGGGCTGATGAGCAGTTCTTC.

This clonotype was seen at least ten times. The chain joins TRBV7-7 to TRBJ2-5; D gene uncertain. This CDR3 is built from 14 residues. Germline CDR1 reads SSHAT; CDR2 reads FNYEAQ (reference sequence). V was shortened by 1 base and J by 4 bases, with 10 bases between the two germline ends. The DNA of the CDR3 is TGTGCCAGCAGCTTAGGTCCCTCTGGAGAGACCCAGTACTTC. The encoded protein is CASSLGPSGETQYF. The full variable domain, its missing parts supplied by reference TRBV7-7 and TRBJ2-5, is GAGVSQSPRYKVTKRGQDVTLRCDPISSHATLYWYQQALGQGPEFLTYFNYEAQPDKSGLPSDRFSAERPEGSISTLTIQRTEQRDSAMYRCASSLGPSGETQYFGPGTRLLVL.

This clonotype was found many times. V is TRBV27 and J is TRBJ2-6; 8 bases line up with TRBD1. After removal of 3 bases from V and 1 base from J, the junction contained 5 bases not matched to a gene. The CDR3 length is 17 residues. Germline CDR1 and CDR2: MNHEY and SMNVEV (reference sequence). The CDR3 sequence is CASSFLTGASGANVLTF. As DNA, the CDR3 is TGTGCCAGCAGTTTTTTGACAGGGGCTTCTGGGGCCAACGTCCTGACTTTC.

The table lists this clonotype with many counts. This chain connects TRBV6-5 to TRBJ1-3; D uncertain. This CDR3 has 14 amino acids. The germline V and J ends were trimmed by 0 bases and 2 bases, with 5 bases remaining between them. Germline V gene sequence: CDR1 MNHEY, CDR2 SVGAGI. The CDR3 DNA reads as TGTGCCAGCAGTTACTCCGGAGCTGGAAACACCATATATTTT. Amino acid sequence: CASSYSGAGNTIYF.

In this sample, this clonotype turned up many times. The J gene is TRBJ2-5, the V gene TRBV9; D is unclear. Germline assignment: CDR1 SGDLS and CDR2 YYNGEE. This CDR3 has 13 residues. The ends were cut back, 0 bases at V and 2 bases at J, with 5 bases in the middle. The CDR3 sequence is CASSVETQETQYF. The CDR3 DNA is TGTGCCAGCAGCGTAGAGACACAAGAGACCCAGTACTTC.

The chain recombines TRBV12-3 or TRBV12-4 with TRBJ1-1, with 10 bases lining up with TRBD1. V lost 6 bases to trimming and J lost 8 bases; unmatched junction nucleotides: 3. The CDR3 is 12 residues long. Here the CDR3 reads CASSLTGGEAFF. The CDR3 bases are TGTGCCAGCAGCCTGACAGGGGGCGAAGCTTTCTTT.

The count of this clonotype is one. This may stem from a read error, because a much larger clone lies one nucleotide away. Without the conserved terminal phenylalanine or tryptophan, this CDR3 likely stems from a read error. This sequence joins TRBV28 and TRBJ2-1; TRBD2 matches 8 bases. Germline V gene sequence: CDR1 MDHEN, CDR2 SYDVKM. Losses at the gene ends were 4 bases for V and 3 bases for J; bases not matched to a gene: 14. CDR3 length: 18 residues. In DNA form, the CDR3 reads TGTGCCAGCAGTTCTCAGACGGTGAGCGGGGGCGACTACAATGAGCAGTTCCTC. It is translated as CASSSQTVSGGDYNEQFL.

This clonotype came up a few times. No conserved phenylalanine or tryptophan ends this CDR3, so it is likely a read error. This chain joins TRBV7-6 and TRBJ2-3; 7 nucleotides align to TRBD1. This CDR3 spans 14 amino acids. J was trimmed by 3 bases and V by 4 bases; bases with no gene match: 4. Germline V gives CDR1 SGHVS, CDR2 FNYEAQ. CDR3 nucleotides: TGTGCCAGCAGCTCGACAGGGCGGACAGATACGCAGTATCTT. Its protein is CASSSTGRTDTQYL.

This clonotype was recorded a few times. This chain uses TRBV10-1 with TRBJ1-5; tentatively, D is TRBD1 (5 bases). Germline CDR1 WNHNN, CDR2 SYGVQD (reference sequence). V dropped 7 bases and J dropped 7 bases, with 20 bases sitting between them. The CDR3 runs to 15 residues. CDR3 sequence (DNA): TGCGCCAGCATCCGGTGGCCAGGGAGAAGACAGCCCCAGCATTTT. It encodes CASIRWPGRRQPQHF.

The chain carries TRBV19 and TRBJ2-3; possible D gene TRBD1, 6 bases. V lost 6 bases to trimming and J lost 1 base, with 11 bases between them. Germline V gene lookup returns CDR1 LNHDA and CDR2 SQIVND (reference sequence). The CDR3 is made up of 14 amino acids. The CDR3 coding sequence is TGTGCCAGTAGGCCGGGACAACGCACAGATACGCAGTATTTT. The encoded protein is CASRPGQRTDTQYF.